The 5 T cell receptor beta chains below were found in one sample sequenced in a study of CD8 T cells in Susac syndrome. With random hexamers, about 0.45 to 1 ug RNA was reverse transcribed. In TCRdb, the immunoSEQ multiplex PCR reads were re-called with MiXCR into one record per CDR3 protein. The sample has roughly 110,000 distinct CDR3 sequences; about nine tenths are singletons. Sequencing used CD4+ T cells from PBMCs. The receptors were sampled from a human donor in good health.

The chain recombines TRBV7-9 with TRBJ1-1, with D unresolved. The CDR3 totals 12 residues. CDR1 and CDR2 (germline): SEHNR, FQNEAQ (reference sequence). Trimming took off 5 bases at V and 6 bases at J, with 10 bases between the two ends. The CDR3 spells CASSPLGSEAFF. The CDR3 region has the DNA TGTGCCAGCAGCCCACTAGGCTCTGAAGCTTTCTTT. The entire variable domain, with the rest obtained from reference TRBV7-9 and TRBJ1-1, is as follows: DTGVSQNPRHKITKRGQNVTFRCDPISEHNRLYWYRQTLGQGPEFLTYFQNEAQLEKSRLLSDRFSAERPKGSFSTLEIQRTEQGDSAMYLCASSPLGSEAFFGQGTRLTVV.

This clonotype was seen a single time. The chain is built from TRBV10-2 and TRBJ2-2; D unresolved. In germline, CDR1 is WSHSY, CDR2 SAAADI. The CDR3 contains 15 residues. Trimming cost V 9 bases and J 2 bases, with 16 bases left between them. CDR3 region: CARSHGQDNTGELFF. The CDR3 nucleotides are TGCGCCAGGTCCCACGGCCAGGATAACACCGGGGAGCTGTTTTTT.

This rearrangement joins TRBV20-1 to TRBJ1-1, with D possibly matching TRBD1 (5 bases). The CDR3 sequence is 14 residues long. Germline CDR1 DFQATT, CDR2 SNEGSKA (reference sequence). Trimming pared 0 bases from V and 3 bases from J, leaving 11 bases between. CDR3 region: CSARDPQGHTEAFF. CDR3 DNA: TGCAGTGCTAGAGATCCGCAGGGCCACACTGAAGCTTTCTTT.

The V and J genes are TRBV5-8 and TRBJ2-7; 8 bases are shared with TRBD1. Unmatched junction bases numbered 4, after V lost 3 bases and J lost 2 bases. CDR3 length: 14 amino acids. Germline V gene lookup returns CDR1 SGHTS and CDR2 YDEGEE. This chain's CDR3 is CASSSRDRTYEQYF. CDR3 nucleotide sequence: TGTGCCAGCAGCTCGCGGGACAGGACCTACGAGCAGTACTTC.

The J gene is TRBJ2-7, the V gene TRBV12-3 or TRBV12-4; D might be TRBD2 (6 bases). Trimming stripped 6 bases from V and 2 bases from J, with 17 bases between. This CDR3 region has 15 residues. CDR3 protein: CASSRQGGATYEQYF. CDR3 bases: TGTGCCAGCAGCCGACAAGGAGGGGCCACCTACGAGCAGTACTTC.